A selection of T cell receptor beta chains follows, all from one sample in a study of T cells in Graves' hyperthyroidism and ophthalmopathy. TCRdb reprocessed the multiplex PCR reads via MiXCR and lists one record per CDR3 protein. The sample yields approximately 430,000 distinct CDR3 sequences, approximately 14% seen once. Sequenced material: blood. These TCRs come from a woman aged 18-30 years with Graves' hyperthyroidism. Both conserved end residues are part of each CDR3. A D gene is named only where the DNA matches it firmly. Only part of the rows carry a size: once, few, many, or a class if the clone is expanded.

CDR3aa: CASTYGGRHSHEQYF; CDR3nt: TGTGCCAGCACCTACGGGGGGCGTCACTCCCACGAGCAGTACTTC; j_gene: TRBJ2-7; abundance: many; d_gene: .; v_gene: TRBV5-8; len: 15
CDR3aa: CASSLASSNTGELFF; CDR3nt: TGCGCCAGCAGCTTGGCCTCTTCGAACACCGGGGAGCTGTTTTTT; j_gene: TRBJ2-2; abundance: many; d_gene: .; v_gene: TRBV5-1; len: 15
CDR3aa: CASSIGGSRLSPLHF; CDR3nt: TGTGCCAGTAGTATAGGCGGCAGTCGTCTTTCACCCCTCCACTTT; j_gene: TRBJ1-6; abundance: .; d_gene: .; v_gene: TRBV19; len: 15
CDR3aa: CASSQEWGRAHEQYF; CDR3nt: TGCGCCAGCAGCCAAGAGTGGGGGAGGGCCCACGAGCAGTACTTC; j_gene: TRBJ2-7; abundance: many; d_gene: TRBD2; v_gene: TRBV4-1; len: 15
CDR3aa: CSARPLTDTQYF; CDR3nt: TGCAGTGCTAGACCTCTCACAGATACGCAGTATTTT; j_gene: TRBJ2-3; abundance: many; d_gene: .; v_gene: TRBV20-1; len: 12
CDR3aa: CSAFGLAGGSKNIQYF; CDR3nt: TGCAGTGCTTTCGGACTAGCGGGAGGCTCCAAAAACATTCAGTACTTC; j_gene: TRBJ2-4; abundance: many; d_gene: TRBD2; v_gene: TRBV20-1; len: 16
CDR3aa: CASSEVPSGGENDTDTQYF; CDR3nt: TGTGCCAGCAGTGAAGTCCCTAGCGGGGGGGAAAATGACACAGATACGCAGTATTTT; j_gene: TRBJ2-3; abundance: many; d_gene: TRBD2; v_gene: TRBV6-1; len: 19
CDR3aa: CASSQVTNEKFF; CDR3nt: TGTGCCAGCAGCCAAGTCACAAATGAGAAGTTCTTC; j_gene: TRBJ2-1; abundance: once; d_gene: .; v_gene: TRBV3-1; len: 12
CDR3aa: CASSLVATHIQAFF; CDR3nt: TGTGCCAGCAGCTTAGTAGCCACCCATATTCAAGCTTTCTTT; j_gene: TRBJ1-1; abundance: .; d_gene: .; v_gene: TRBV11-2; len: 14
CDR3aa: CASRDRADTGELFF; CDR3nt: TGCGCCAGCAGGGACAGGGCAGACACCGGGGAGCTGTTTTTT; j_gene: TRBJ2-2; abundance: many; d_gene: TRBD1; v_gene: TRBV5-1; len: 14
CDR3aa: CASSELGQRNTEAFF; CDR3nt: TGTGCCAGCAGTGAGTTGGGACAGAGGAACACTGAAGCTTTCTTT; j_gene: TRBJ1-1; abundance: .; d_gene: TRBD1; v_gene: TRBV25-1; len: 15
CDR3aa: CASSPGALSAGDGNQPQHF; CDR3nt: TGTGCCAGTTCTCCGGGTGCGTTATCCGCGGGGGATGGCAATCAGCCCCAGCATTTT; j_gene: TRBJ1-5; abundance: many; d_gene: .; v_gene: TRBV19; len: 19
CDR3aa: CASSLVEPGTDTQYF; CDR3nt: TGCGCCAGCAGCTTGGTGGAGCCCGGCACAGATACGCAGTATTTT; j_gene: TRBJ2-3; abundance: .; d_gene: .; v_gene: TRBV5-1; len: 15
CDR3aa: CASTQARTAASYGYTF; CDR3nt: TGTGCCAGTACCCAGGCTCGGACAGCCGCTAGCTATGGCTACACCTTC; j_gene: TRBJ1-2; abundance: many; d_gene: .; v_gene: TRBV19; len: 16
CDR3aa: CASTPSGGNSYEQYF; CDR3nt: TGTGCCAGCACCCCTAGCGGGGGCAATTCCTACGAGCAGTACTTC; j_gene: TRBJ2-7; abundance: many; d_gene: TRBD2; v_gene: TRBV7-2; len: 15
CDR3aa: CASSLAGLAEVSYEQYF; CDR3nt: TGTGCCAGCAGCTTAGCGGGACTAGCGGAGGTCTCCTACGAGCAGTACTTC; j_gene: TRBJ2-7; abundance: many; d_gene: TRBD2; v_gene: TRBV7-8; len: 17
CDR3aa: CASSHGTTGAGNTIYF; CDR3nt: TGTGCCAGCAGTCACGGTACGACGGGGGCCGGAAACACCATATATTTT; j_gene: TRBJ1-3; abundance: .; d_gene: .; v_gene: TRBV6-4; len: 16
CDR3aa: CSVIFGVRGYEQYF; CDR3nt: TGCAGCGTTATATTCGGGGTGCGCGGCTACGAGCAGTACTTC; j_gene: TRBJ2-7; abundance: few; d_gene: .; v_gene: TRBV29-1; len: 14
CDR3aa: CASKRDTEAFF; CDR3nt: TGCGCCAGTAAGAGAGACACTGAAGCTTTCTTT; j_gene: TRBJ1-1; abundance: .; d_gene: .; v_gene: TRBV5-1; len: 11
CDR3aa: CAISLAGGSYNEQFF; CDR3nt: TGTGCCATCAGCTTAGCGGGAGGATCCTACAATGAGCAGTTCTTC; j_gene: TRBJ2-1; abundance: many; d_gene: TRBD2; v_gene: TRBV10-3; len: 15
CDR3aa: CASIVQGANYGYTF; CDR3nt: TGTGCCAGCATCGTACAGGGTGCCAACTATGGCTACACCTTC; j_gene: TRBJ1-2; abundance: few; d_gene: .; v_gene: TRBV12-3/TRBV12-4; len: 14
CDR3aa: CASRDLTNQPQHF; CDR3nt: TGTGCCAGTCGAGACCTCACAAATCAGCCCCAGCATTTT; j_gene: TRBJ1-5; abundance: many; d_gene: .; v_gene: TRBV6-1; len: 13
CDR3aa: CASSGLWIDGYTF; CDR3nt: TGTGCCAGCAGCGGTTTGTGGATAGATGGCTACACCTTC; j_gene: TRBJ1-2; abundance: many; d_gene: .; v_gene: TRBV7-9; len: 13
CDR3aa: CASSSGGTEAFF; CDR3nt: TGTGCCAGCAGTTCGGGAGGCACTGAAGCTTTCTTT; j_gene: TRBJ1-1; abundance: many; d_gene: .; v_gene: TRBV12-3/TRBV12-4; len: 12
CDR3aa: CTTARPGDLINEQFF; CDR3nt: TGTACCACCGCCCGGCCGGGAGACCTCATCAATGAGCAGTTCTTC; j_gene: TRBJ2-1; abundance: .; d_gene: .; v_gene: TRBV24-1; len: 15
CDR3aa: CASSSGLATNEKLFF; CDR3nt: TGTGCCAGCAGCTCCGGACTTGCAACTAATGAAAAACTGTTTTTT; j_gene: TRBJ1-4; abundance: many; d_gene: .; v_gene: TRBV5-8; len: 15
CDR3aa: CATSRNKPFVGEQFF; CDR3nt: TGTGCCACCAGCAGGAACAAGCCCTTCGTGGGTGAGCAGTTCTTC; j_gene: TRBJ2-1; abundance: .; d_gene: .; v_gene: TRBV15; len: 15
CDR3aa: CASRGGSGNTIYF; CDR3nt: TGCGCCAGCAGAGGGGGCTCTGGAAACACCATATATTTT; j_gene: TRBJ1-3; abundance: few; d_gene: .; v_gene: TRBV5-1; len: 13
CDR3aa: CSAGEMGRGGSGYTF; CDR3nt: TGCAGTGCTGGGGAAATGGGCAGGGGAGGGAGTGGCTACACCTTC; j_gene: TRBJ1-2; abundance: .; d_gene: .; v_gene: TRBV20-1; len: 15
CDR3aa: CASSYSSGGVWEQFF; CDR3nt: TGTGCCAGCAGTTACTCTAGCGGGGGGGTTTGGGAGCAGTTCTTC; j_gene: TRBJ2-1; abundance: many; d_gene: TRBD2; v_gene: TRBV6-5; len: 15
CDR3aa: CASTLGLAGEGIGELFF; CDR3nt: TGTGCCAGTACGCTTGGGCTAGCGGGAGAGGGAATCGGGGAGCTGTTTTTT; j_gene: TRBJ2-2; abundance: .; d_gene: TRBD2; v_gene: TRBV19; len: 17
CDR3aa: CASSLYADGDTQYF; CDR3nt: TGTGCCAGCAGCTTATACGCGGACGGGGATACGCAGTATTTT; j_gene: TRBJ2-3; abundance: many; d_gene: .; v_gene: TRBV7-9; len: 14
CDR3aa: CASSFDNTGGLFF; CDR3nt: TGCGCCAGCAGCTTCGACAACACCGGGGGGCTGTTTTTT; j_gene: TRBJ2-2; abundance: few; d_gene: .; v_gene: TRBV5-1; len: 13
CDR3aa: CATSREGGTGELFF; CDR3nt: TGTGCCACCAGCAGAGAGGGCGGAACCGGGGAGCTGTTTTTT; j_gene: TRBJ2-2; abundance: many; d_gene: .; v_gene: TRBV15; len: 14
CDR3aa: CASSEGIGGEQPQHF; CDR3nt: TGTGCCAGCAGTGAAGGGATAGGTGGCGAGCAGCCCCAGCATTTT; j_gene: TRBJ1-5; abundance: many; d_gene: .; v_gene: TRBV6-1; len: 15
CDR3aa: CAWRRGVSYEQYF; CDR3nt: TGTGCCTGGAGGAGGGGCGTCTCCTACGAGCAGTACTTC; j_gene: TRBJ2-7; abundance: once; d_gene: .; v_gene: TRBV30; len: 13
CDR3aa: CATSDLAETYEQYF; CDR3nt: TGTGCCACCAGTGATTTGGCGGAAACCTACGAGCAGTACTTC; j_gene: TRBJ2-7; abundance: many; d_gene: .; v_gene: TRBV24-1; len: 14
CDR3aa: CASSWGGGNTEAFF; CDR3nt: TGTGCCAGCAGCTGGGGAGGAGGGAACACTGAAGCTTTCTTT; j_gene: TRBJ1-1; abundance: few; d_gene: .; v_gene: TRBV7-8; len: 14
CDR3aa: CASSSDGISNQPQHF; CDR3nt: TGTGCCAGCAGCTCCGACGGAATTAGCAATCAGCCCCAGCATTTT; j_gene: TRBJ1-5; abundance: many; d_gene: .; v_gene: TRBV12-3/TRBV12-4; len: 15
CDR3aa: CASSQDRVEEQYF; CDR3nt: TGCGCCAGCAGCCAGGACAGGGTGGAGGAGCAGTACTTC; j_gene: TRBJ2-7; abundance: once; d_gene: TRBD1; v_gene: TRBV4-1; len: 13
CDR3aa: CASSLGSSGSYNEQFF; CDR3nt: TGCGCCAGCAGCTTGGGGTCTAGCGGGAGTTACAATGAGCAGTTCTTC; j_gene: TRBJ2-1; abundance: many; d_gene: TRBD2; v_gene: TRBV5-1; len: 16
CDR3aa: CASRVRPSAVRGQFF; CDR3nt: TGTGCCAGCAGGGTCCGGCCTTCCGCTGTGAGGGGGCAGTTCTTC; j_gene: TRBJ2-1; abundance: .; d_gene: .; v_gene: TRBV28; len: 15
CDR3aa: CSAKGFGNTIYF; CDR3nt: TGCAGTGCTAAAGGATTCGGAAACACCATATATTTT; j_gene: TRBJ1-3; abundance: many; d_gene: .; v_gene: TRBV20-1; len: 12
CDR3aa: CASRPLTGDSYEQHF; CDR3nt: TGTGCCAGCAGACCCTTAACGGGGGACTCCTACGAGCAGCACTTC; j_gene: TRBJ2-7; abundance: .; d_gene: .; v_gene: TRBV28; len: 15
CDR3aa: CASSLGELRWVNTEAFF; CDR3nt: TGCGCCAGCAGCTTAGGGGAGCTGAGATGGGTGAACACTGAAGCTTTCTTT; j_gene: TRBJ1-1; abundance: many; d_gene: .; v_gene: TRBV5-1; len: 17
CDR3aa: CASSAARGTEAFF; CDR3nt: TGCGCCAGCAGTGCGGCCAGGGGCACTGAAGCTTTCTTT; j_gene: TRBJ1-1; abundance: few; d_gene: .; v_gene: TRBV10-2; len: 13